This T cell receptor (beta chain) came from a study of regulatory T cells in long-lasting Graves disease. On the study more broadly: Persistent Graves' disease meant over 5 years of antithyroid drugs with positive TSH receptor antibodies.

This CDR3 spans 14 amino acids. From germline, CDR1 is MNHEY and CDR2 SVGEGT. Between the trimmed V and J ends, which lost 3 bases and 4 bases, there was a span of 12 bases. Time point reported: persistent/refractory GD, antithyroid drugs over 5 years with positive TRAb. After RNA was extracted from PBMCs, the TCR library was made from it. Assembly of TCR beta libraries relied on iRepertoire HTBI primers together with Arm-PCR of CDR3 regions. TCRdb reprocessed the multiplex PCR reads via MiXCR and lists one record per CDR3 protein. Of 400,000 to 500,000 distinct CDR3 sequences listed, around 21% are singletons.

The source is a female donor with Graves disease. The sample was peripheral blood mononuclear cells (PBMCs), taken when the disease was refractory, from a patient treated with antithyroid drugs. The chain links TRBV6-2 or TRBV6-3 to TRBJ1-1; no firm D call. CDR3 in DNA: TGTGCCAGCAGTTATAACTATGGCGGCACTGAAGCTTTCTTT. As protein: CASSYNYGGTEAFF.